This entry describes one TCR beta chain. Its antigen is undetermined. This specimen comes from a study of blood T cells in healthy people across ages. The CDR3 extends over 15 amino acids. From germline, CDR1 is SGHTA and CDR2 FQGNSA. V was pared by 5 bases and J by 0 bases, with 5 bases of the junction left unmatched. Sample-barcoded 5' priming and a J-beta primer mix drove a second PCR of roughly 6 to 12 cycles. MiXCR, run by TCRdb on the 5' RACE reads, gives a single entry per CDR3 protein. The sample comprises about 800,000 distinct CDR3 sequences, 46% of which are singletons, and 18% rests with the top ten. Study-wide points: With age, beta diversity per million T cells declined roughly linearly, significantly by roughly 40.

Material for sequencing was blood. The source is a man of 80 years or more in good health. This chain joins TRBV7-2 and TRBJ2-3, with 7 bases aligning to TRBD2. CDR3 in amino acids: CASSPGLGSTDTQYF. CDR3 DNA sequence: TGTGCCAGCAGCCCTGGACTAGGTAGCACAGATACGCAGTATTTT.